This TCR beta chain is drawn from a study of T-cell reconstitution after alpha-beta-depleted transplantation in children listed by TCRdb under 2016. With regard to the full study: The study quantitatively tracked T-cell immune reconstitution after TCRalphabeta/CD19-depleted allogeneic hematopoietic cell transplantation in children using TCR repertoire profiling.

The research as a whole found: Over the following months the frequencies of hyperexpanded clones went down, and after one year T-cell counts and TCRbeta diversity were mostly credited to newly produced T cells. In some patients, the high TCRbeta diversity seen at day 60 was put down to recipient T cells and intrathymic progenitors that had survived conditioning. The apparently early recovery of alphabetaT-cell counts about two months after transplant reportedly depended on only several hundred rapidly expanded clones that came from non-depleted graft cells.

Sample treatment or condition, as interpreted from the label and publication: allogeneic hematopoietic cell transplantation with graft depleted of TCRalphabeta T cells and CD19 B cells. Transplant recipients were children who received TCRalphabeta/CD19-depleted allogeneic hematopoietic cell grafts. CDR1 and CDR2 are read off the germline V gene (reference sequence) as LGHDT and YNNKEL. V lost 2 bases and J lost 6 bases; the stretch between them is 9 bases long. The CDR3 runs 13 residues from the cysteine to the phenylalanine. Only the CDR3 portion is preserved as DNA: 39 bases, with reading frame beginning at the first base. Libraries were constructed by PCR. The run used an Illumina HiSeq 2500. TCR library preparation used molecular barcoding, with unique molecular identifiers applied to normalize quantification of the TCRbeta repertoire. TCRdb handled the public reads itself, with Q25 trimming in fastp and clone calling in MiXCR, and kept productive beta chains. Each entry is one CDR3 protein sequence, shown with its most common DNA and genes. The sample table shows about 870,000 distinct CDR3 sequences, and 16% are seen once. The top ten clones comprise roughly 5% of the sample.

With respect to this clonotype: Its cognate antigen has yet to be identified. The input lacks base qualities; no much larger clone sits a single base away.

The receptor's source is a male patient between 5 and 17 years old who had a stem cell transplant for acute lymphoblastic leukemia, so the T cells may come from the graft donor. The sequence links TRBV3-1 to TRBJ2-3; TRBD2 is a weak D gene call, 6 bases matching. This specimen was PBMCs, mostly from graft donor cells, taken 360 days after TCRalphabeta/CD19-depleted stem cell transplant. The CDR3 region: CASSQLAVDTQYF. The nucleotide sequence is TGTGCCAGCAGCCAATTAGCGGTGGATACGCAGTATTTT.